These 23 T cell receptor beta chains share one sample of origin, sequenced in a study of blood T cells in healthy people across ages. Through a sample-barcoded 5' primer and a J-beta primer mix, a second PCR was run for 7 to 11 cycles. TCRdb recomputed calls from the 5' RACE reads with MiXCR, one row per CDR3 protein. The table shows under 1,000,000 distinct CDR3 sequences, with around 36% occurring only once. The specimen sequenced was blood. Receptor source: a man in his late teens or twenties in good health.

This chain connects TRBV4-2 to TRBJ2-5; 11 nucleotides line up with TRBD2. The CDR3 loop spans 17 amino acids. The germline V gene has CDR1 LGHNA and CDR2 YNFKEQ. V lost 5 bases, J lost 11 bases, and 19 bases stayed unmatched. In nucleotides, the CDR3 is TGTGCCAGCAGCTCCCGACTTAGCGGGGGGGCAGACAATGAGCAGTACTTC. It is translated as CASSSRLSGGADNEQYF.

A few counts support this clonotype. The V gene is TRBV7-2, the J gene TRBJ2-3, with 11 nucleotides matching TRBD2. This CDR3 has 16 amino acids. J was trimmed by 1 base and V by 3 bases; bases with no gene match: 3. CDR1 and CDR2 (germline): SGHTA, FQGNSA. CDR3 in amino acids: CASSFSGGDGTDTQYF. CDR3 nucleotide sequence: TGTGCCAGCAGCTTTAGCGGGGGGGACGGCACAGATACGCAGTATTTT. The full variable domain, rest sourced from reference TRBV7-2 and TRBJ2-3, is GAGVSQSPSNKVTEKGKDVELRCDPISGHTALYWYRQSLGQGLEFLIYFQGNSAPDKSGLPSDRFSAERTGGSVSTLTIQRTQQEDSAVYLCASSFSGGDGTDTQYFGPGTRLTVL.

The rearrangement links TRBV20-1 to TRBJ2-1; D may match TRBD1 or TRBD2 (5 bases each). The CDR3 contains 15 residues. CDR1 and CDR2 (germline): DFQATT, SNEGSKA (reference sequence). V was cut by 5 bases and J by 3 bases, with 17 bases left in between. DNA for the CDR3: TGCAGTGCTTATAAGGACGGGACGAACTACAATGAGCAGTTCTTC. Protein product: CSAYKDGTNYNEQFF.

This clonotype occurred a few times. The rearrangement links TRBV5-1 to TRBJ2-6, with 7 bases identical to TRBD1. Losses at the gene ends were 4 bases for V and 1 base for J; bases not matched to a gene: 11. CDR1 is SGHRS, CDR2 YFSETQ, per germline. The CDR3 totals 18 residues. The CDR3 bases are TGCGCCAGCAGCCCGAGGACAGGTGGGGAGTCTGGGGCCAACGTCCTGACTTTC. Its protein product is CASSPRTGGESGANVLTF.

This clonotype was recorded only once. With a much larger clone just one base away, this may be a read error. The chain joins TRBV12-3 or TRBV12-4 to TRBJ2-1, with D possibly TRBD1 on 6 matching bases. CDR3 size: 15 residues. The CDR3 nucleotides are TGTGCCAGCAGTCCTGACCAGGGGCAGGACAATGGGCAGTTCTTC. Translation: CASSPDQGQDNGQFF.

This clonotype showed up just a few times. V usage is TRBV5-1 and J usage is TRBJ2-1; a weak D match, TRBD2 (7 bases). Between the trimmed V and J ends, which lost 4 bases and 3 bases, there was a span of 17 bases. The germline V gene encodes CDR1 SGHRS and CDR2 YFSETQ. The CDR3 contains 16 residues. The CDR3 reads CASSPLTGGYYNEQFF. The DNA of the CDR3 is TGCGCCAGCAGCCCCCTCACGGGGGGCTACTACAATGAGCAGTTCTTC.

This clonotype was detected many times. The chain employs TRBV5-6 and TRBJ2-7; TRBD2 agrees at 9 bases. Trimming removed 4 bases from V and 0 bases from J; junction bases left unmatched: 5. The CDR3 is 15 amino acids. Germline loops: CDR1 SGHDT, CDR2 YYEEEE. The CDR3 reads CASSPPGLASYEQYF. CDR3 sequence (DNA): TGTGCCAGCAGCCCTCCGGGACTAGCCTCCTACGAGCAGTACTTC.

The chain combines TRBV28 with TRBJ2-2, with D maybe TRBD1 (5 bases). V was shortened by 6 bases and J by 3 bases, with 11 bases between the two germline ends. The CDR3 is made up of 14 amino acids. Germline CDR1 and CDR2: MDHEN and SYDVKM. DNA for the CDR3: TGTGCCAGCAGACCCCAAGGGGACACCGGGGAGCTGTTTTTT. It codes for CASRPQGDTGELFF. The whole variable domain, filled in from reference TRBV28 and TRBJ2-2, reads DVKVTQSSRYLVKRTGEKVFLECVQDMDHENMFWYRQDPGLGLRLIYFSYDVKMKEKGDIPEGYSVSREKKERFSLILESASTNQTSMYLCASRPQGDTGELFFGEGSRLTVL.

This clonotype has just a few counts. The chain employs TRBV5-1 and TRBJ2-5, with D perhaps TRBD2 (6 bases). CDR1 is SGHRS and CDR2 is YFSETQ in the germline V gene. The CDR3 runs 14 residues. Trimming took off 4 bases at V and 0 bases at J, with 10 bases between the two ends. The CDR3 reads CASSIREYQETQYF. Written as DNA, the CDR3 is TGCGCCAGCAGCATACGGGAGTACCAAGAGACCCAGTACTTC.

The V gene is TRBV7-9, the J gene TRBJ1-6; 7 nucleotides line up with TRBD1. The germline CDR1 and CDR2 sequences are SEHNR and FQNEAQ (reference sequence). The CDR3 length is 19 residues. V trimming: 4 bases; J trimming: 0 bases; junction bases outside the gene matches: 12. DNA for the CDR3: TGTGCCAGCAGCTCCCTCGTCGGAGGGGGCAGCTCCTATAATTCACCCCTCCACTTT. Translating it yields CASSSLVGGGSSYNSPLHF. The full variable domain, completed using reference TRBV7-9 and TRBJ1-6, is DTGVSQNPRHKITKRGQNVTFRCDPISEHNRLYWYRQTLGQGPEFLTYFQNEAQLEKSRLLSDRFSAERPKGSFSTLEIQRTEQGDSAMYLCASSSLVGGGSSYNSPLHFGNGTRLTVT.

This clonotype was counted a few times. This chain joins TRBV5-1 and TRBJ2-3, with 9 positions matching TRBD1. Unmatched junction bases numbered 13, after V lost 1 base and J lost 4 bases. Germline V gives CDR1 SGHRS, CDR2 YFSETQ. The CDR3 runs 18 residues. Written as DNA, the CDR3 is TGCGCCAGCAGCTTGACCTTACAGGGGGCGTTTACCGCAGATACGCAGTATTTT. This translates into CASSLTLQGAFTADTQYF.

CDR3 region: CASSSGVGDYNEQFF. In DNA form, the CDR3 reads TGTGCCAGCAGCTCAGGGGTGGGGGACTACAATGAGCAGTTCTTC. The chain carries TRBV7-2 and TRBJ2-1; D possibly corresponds to TRBD1 (6 bases). Germline-derived CDR1 and CDR2 are SGHTA and FQGNSA. V was trimmed by 4 bases and J by 3 bases, leaving 13 bases between them. The CDR3 consists of 15 residues. The whole variable domain, remainder taken from reference TRBV7-2 and TRBJ2-1, is GAGVSQSPSNKVTEKGKDVELRCDPISGHTALYWYRQSLGQGLEFLIYFQGNSAPDKSGLPSDRFSAERTGGSVSTLTIQRTQQEDSAVYLCASSSGVGDYNEQFFGPGTRLTVL.

There are many counts of this clonotype. The V and J genes are TRBV10-3 and TRBJ2-3; 11 bases are a match to TRBD2. This CDR3 spans 17 amino acids. Germline trimming cut 6 bases from V and 0 bases from J; bases unmatched to any gene: 8. The germline gives CDR1 ENHRY, CDR2 SYGVKD. This chain's CDR3 is CAIRLGSGGVSTDTQYF. The DNA of the CDR3 is TGTGCCATCAGACTCGGTAGCGGGGGGGTTAGCACAGATACGCAGTATTTT.

The chain couples TRBV20-1 to TRBJ2-7; TRBD2 might be the D (5 bases). The J call may be wrong; the DNA end is better matched by TRBJ2-5. From germline, CDR1 is DFQATT and CDR2 SNEGSKA (reference sequence). The CDR3 consists of 12 residues. The CDR3 DNA reads as TGCAGTGCTCCCGCGGTAGGAGGGACCCAGTACTTC. This sequence encodes CSAPAVGGTQYF.

This clonotype was found once. V and J are TRBV20-1 and TRBJ1-1, with a tentative D call TRBD1 (5 bases). Germline-derived CDR1 and CDR2 are DFQATT and SNEGSKA (reference sequence). This CDR3 region has 15 residues. V gave up 0 bases and J gave up 3 bases, with 14 bases separating them. The CDR3 region is CSARDPMGGYTEAFF. The CDR3 DNA follows: TGCAGTGCTAGAGATCCCATGGGGGGTTACACTGAAGCTTTCTTT.

The genes are TRBV29-1 and TRBJ1-5; the D is unclear. CDR3 length: 14 residues. Germline V gene sequence: CDR1 SQVTM, CDR2 ANQGSEA. The V gene lost 7 bases and the J gene lost 6 bases, with 19 bases spanning the gap. This chain's CDR3 is CSAWAGKSGQPQHF. The CDR3 coding sequence is TGCAGCGCCTGGGCCGGAAAATCCGGTCAGCCCCAGCATTTT.

Note on this clonotype: A single base separates this from a much larger clone, so it may be a read error. The rearrangement uses TRBV12-3 or TRBV12-4 and TRBJ2-5, with a tentative D call TRBD2 (7 bases). Trimming removed 6 bases from V and 9 bases from J, with 14 bases in between. The length of the CDR3 is 12 residues. The CDR3 sequence: CASRSGEGAQYF. The CDR3, as DNA: TGTGCCAGCAGGTCTGGGGAGGGGGCCCAGTACTTC.

This clonotype has a count of ten or more. The rearrangement joins TRBV4-2 to TRBJ2-5; D unclear. Trimming shortened V by 0 bases and J by 0 bases, and 5 bases separated the two germline ends. CDR3 length: 14 residues. Germline CDR1 and CDR2: LGHNA and YNFKEQ. The CDR3 DNA sequence: TGTGCCAGCAGCCAAGAGGCCGACCAAGAGACCCAGTACTTC. It translates to CASSQEADQETQYF.

The chain links TRBV6-2 or TRBV6-3 to TRBJ1-5; D might be TRBD1 (5 bases). This CDR3 contains 18 residues. Between the trimmed V and J ends, which lost 4 bases and 0 bases, there was a span of 19 bases. From germline, CDR1 is MNHEY and CDR2 SVGEGT. This CDR3 reads CASSSLGGTAYSNQPQHF. The CDR3 bases are TGTGCCAGCAGTTCCCTTGGGGGTACAGCTTATAGCAATCAGCCCCAGCATTTT.

This clonotype appeared once. The chain couples TRBV20-1 to TRBJ2-2; 8 bases are shared with TRBD1. The CDR3 length is 15 residues. Germline V gene lookup returns CDR1 DFQATT and CDR2 SNEGSKA (reference sequence). Trimming cost V 2 bases and J 4 bases; bases outside gene matches: 6. The CDR3 sequence: CSARMQGAPTGELFF. The CDR3, as DNA: TGCAGTGCTAGAATGCAGGGGGCGCCCACCGGGGAGCTGTTTTTT.

This chain joins TRBV27 and TRBJ1-1, with unresolved D. Trimming pared 8 bases from V and 7 bases from J, leaving 17 bases between. This CDR3 spans 13 amino acids. Germline V gene sequence: CDR1 MNHEY, CDR2 SMNVEV (reference sequence). Here the CDR3 DNA reads TGTGCCAGCCGCTCTCCAAGGGAGAATGAAGCTTTCTTT. Protein sequence: CASRSPRENEAFF.

This clonotype was seen a few times. CDR3 amino acids: CASRGVTGELFF. The CDR3 nucleotides are TGTGCCAGCAGGGGGGTCACCGGGGAGCTGTTTTTT. The chain joins TRBV12-3 or TRBV12-4 to TRBJ2-2; D may correspond to TRBD1 or TRBD2 (5 bases each). The CDR3 is 12 amino acids. Trimming stripped 6 bases from V and 4 bases from J, with 6 bases between.

This clonotype has only a few counts. The rearrangement uses TRBV14 and TRBJ2-2; D ambiguous. The CDR3 totals 15 residues. Germline CDR1 reads SGHDN; CDR2 reads FVKESK. With 2 bases removed from V and 6 bases from J, the gap between germline ends came to 13 bases. CDR3 sequence (DNA): TGTGCCAGCAGCCAAAACGCTGATGGGGCCGGGGAGCTGTTTTTT. It specifies CASSQNADGAGELFF.